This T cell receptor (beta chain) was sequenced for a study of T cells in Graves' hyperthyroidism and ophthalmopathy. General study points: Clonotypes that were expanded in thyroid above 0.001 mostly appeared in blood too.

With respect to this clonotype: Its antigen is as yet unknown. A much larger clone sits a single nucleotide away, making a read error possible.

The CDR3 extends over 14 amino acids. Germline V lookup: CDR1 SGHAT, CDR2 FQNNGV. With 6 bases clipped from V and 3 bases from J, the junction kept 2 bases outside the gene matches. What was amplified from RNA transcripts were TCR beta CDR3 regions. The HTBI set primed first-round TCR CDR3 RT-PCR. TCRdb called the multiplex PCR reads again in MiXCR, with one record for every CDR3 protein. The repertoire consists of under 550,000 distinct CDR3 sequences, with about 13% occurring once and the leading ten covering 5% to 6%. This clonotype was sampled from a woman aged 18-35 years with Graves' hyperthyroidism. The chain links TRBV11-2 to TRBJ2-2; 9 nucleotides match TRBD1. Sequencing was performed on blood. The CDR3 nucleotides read TGTGCCAGCAGGAGGACAGGGGACACCGGGGAGCTGTTTTTT. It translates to CASRRTGDTGELFF.